Following are 20 T cell receptor beta chains from one sample sequenced in a study of control samples from healthy donors and cancer patients. TCRdb keeps only in-frame clones here, not all; method: immunoSEQ multiplex PCR. The table has about 130,000 clones, 85% to 95% seen once. The sequencing input was PBMCs. The receptors come from a man aged 45-60 years with head and neck cancer.

J is TRBJ2-7 and V is TRBV5-1, with D perhaps TRBD2 (5 bases). The germline CDR1 and CDR2 sequences are SGHRS and YFSETQ. This CDR3 is 12 amino acids long. Deletions cut 1 base from V and 4 bases from J, with 6 bases between. The CDR3 sequence is CASSLTRYEQYF. CDR3 bases: TGCGCCAGCAGCTTGACTAGATACGAGCAGTACTTC.

The chain is built from TRBV27 and TRBJ1-2, with a tentative D call TRBD1 (5 bases). V lost 3 bases, J lost 4 bases, and 18 bases lay in between. CDR1 and CDR2 (germline): MNHEY, SMNVEV (reference sequence). CDR3 length: 16 residues. This CDR3 is CASSLQARTNPYGYTF. CDR3 sequence (DNA): TGTGCCAGCAGTTTGCAAGCCAGGACAAACCCCTATGGCTACACCTTC.

The chain combines TRBV4-3 with TRBJ1-6, with D unclear. Germline V lookup: CDR1 LGHNA, CDR2 YSLEER. The CDR3 consists of 15 residues. Trimming removed 2 bases from V and 0 bases from J, with 5 bases in between. The CDR3 sequence is CASSQRSSYNSPLHF. DNA of the CDR3: TGCGCCAGCAGCCAACGGAGCTCCTATAATTCACCCCTCCACTTT.

The rearrangement joins TRBV3-1 (or the pseudogene TRBV3-2) to TRBJ2-7; no reliable D call. Looked up from germline, CDR1 is LGHDT and CDR2 is YNNKEL (reference sequence). The CDR3 contains 17 residues. V dropped 4 bases and J dropped 0 bases, with 19 bases sitting between them. The CDR3 region is CASSRAGSLGTSYEQYF. The CDR3 coding sequence is TGTGCCAGCAGCCGAGCAGGTTCCTTGGGTACCTCCTACGAGCAGTACTTC.

The chain combines TRBV18 with TRBJ2-7, with D unresolved. The germline CDR1 and CDR2 sequences are KGHSH and LQKENI. The CDR3 covers 12 residues. V shed 2 bases and J shed 3 bases, with 5 bases lying between them. In DNA, the CDR3 is TGTGCCAGCTCACCAGCGCTCTACGAGCAGTACTTC. This encodes CASSPALYEQYF.

This chain connects TRBV24-1 to TRBJ2-3, with 10 bases that match TRBD2. The junction had 3 bases not matched to a gene; V was cut back by 2 bases and J by 2 bases. The CDR3 extends over 16 amino acids. CDR1 and CDR2 from the germline V gene are KGHDR and SFDVKD. The chain's CDR3 is CATSDSSGGVTDTQYF. CDR3 bases: TGTGCCACCAGTGATTCTAGCGGGGGAGTCACAGATACGCAGTATTTT.

This chain links TRBV7-9 with TRBJ1-4, with 7 positions matching TRBD1. Germline CDR1 and CDR2: SEHNR and FQNEAQ (reference sequence). J was trimmed by 6 bases and V by 2 bases; bases with no gene match: 9. The CDR3 loop spans 16 amino acids. This CDR3 reads CASSLHQGGLDEKLFF. CDR3 nucleotides: TGTGCCAGCAGCTTACATCAGGGGGGCTTAGATGAAAAACTGTTTTTT.

The rearrangement uses TRBV2 and TRBJ1-4; D perhaps matches TRBD1 (6 bases). The CDR3 runs 16 residues. The V and J ends lost 4 bases and 4 bases respectively, with 16 bases between them. Per germline, CDR1 SNHLY and CDR2 FYNNEI. CDR3 loop: CASSANRVEFNEKLFF. The CDR3 DNA follows: TGTGCCAGCAGTGCGAACAGGGTGGAGTTTAATGAAAAACTGTTTTTT.

The rearrangement uses TRBV11-3 and TRBJ1-2; 9 bases map to TRBD1. The junction had 20 bases not matched to a gene; V was cut back by 8 bases and J by 1 base. The CDR3 extends over 19 amino acids. CDR1 SGHNT and CDR2 YENEEA come from the germline V gene. The CDR3 sequence is CASARSPPGQGPDNYGYTF. The CDR3, as DNA: TGTGCCAGCGCTAGATCCCCCCCGGGACAGGGTCCTGATAACTATGGCTACACCTTC.

The CDR3: CSARITDTQYF. In DNA, the CDR3 is TGCAGTGCTAGGATCACAGATACGCAGTATTTT. This chain connects TRBV20-1 to TRBJ2-3; D not resolved. There are 11 residues in the CDR3. Per the germline V gene, CDR1 is DFQATT and CDR2 is SNEGSKA (reference sequence). Trimming left V 3 bases short and J 2 bases short, with 3 bases between.

The chain carries TRBV9 and TRBJ1-2, with no clear D. Germline V gene lookup returns CDR1 SGDLS and CDR2 YYNGEE. The CDR3 totals 13 residues. V gave up 6 bases and J gave up 0 bases, with 9 bases separating them. The CDR3 DNA is TGTGCCAGCACGATCGACACTAACTATGGCTACACCTTC. This codes for CASTIDTNYGYTF.

CDR3 nucleotide sequence: TGTGCCAGCAGGCAACAGGGATATGAAAAACTGTTTTTT. Translated, it gives CASRQQGYEKLFF. This rearrangement joins TRBV6-5 to TRBJ1-4; the D gene is possibly TRBD1 (6 bases). Trimming removed 6 bases at V and 6 bases at J, with 11 bases between. CDR1 is MNHEY, CDR2 SVGAGI, per germline. The CDR3 has 13 residues.

The chain links TRBV5-4 to TRBJ2-3, with no clear D. Trimming took off 9 bases at V and 3 bases at J, with 17 bases between the two ends. Germline lookup yields CDR1 SGHNT and CDR2 YYREEE (reference sequence). CDR3 length equals 14 residues. This CDR3 reads CAISPSTNTDTQYF. In DNA form, the CDR3 reads TGTGCCATCTCACCCTCGACCAATACAGATACGCAGTATTTT.

The chain combines TRBV28 with TRBJ2-7; D may correspond to TRBD1 or TRBD2 (5 bases each). The CDR3 has 14 amino acids. CDR1 and CDR2 from the germline V gene are MDHEN and SYDVKM. V lost 4 bases, J lost 9 bases, and 19 bases lay in between. The CDR3 here is CASSSGQWGIRQYF. Here the CDR3 DNA reads TGTGCCAGCAGTTCGGGGCAGTGGGGTATCAGGCAGTACTTC.

The gene calls are TRBV4-3 and TRBJ2-3; no definite D call. Germline V gives CDR1 LGHNA, CDR2 YSLEER. This CDR3 has 16 amino acids. Between the trimmed V and J ends, which lost 1 base and 0 bases, there was a span of 11 bases. The CDR3 DNA sequence: TGCGCCAGCAGCCAAGGTTCGGAGCTTAGCACAGATACGCAGTATTTT. It is translated as CASSQGSELSTDTQYF.

This chain joins TRBV6-6 and TRBJ2-3; D remains unclear. Per the germline V gene, CDR1 is MNHNY and CDR2 is SVGAGI (reference sequence). The CDR3 loop spans 12 amino acids. Trimming removed 6 bases from V and 2 bases from J, with 6 bases in between. This CDR3 is CASRADTDTQYF. In nucleotides, the CDR3 is TGTGCCAGCAGGGCCGACACAGATACGCAGTATTTT.

The V and J genes are TRBV28 and TRBJ2-7, with TRBD2 identical over 10 bases. Trimming at V came to 4 bases and at J to 0 bases, leaving 9 bases not matched to a gene. The CDR3 is 17 residues long. The germline gives CDR1 MDHEN, CDR2 SYDVKM. The chain's CDR3 is CASSSVGTSASSYEQYF. The CDR3 DNA sequence: TGTGCCAGCAGTTCCGTTGGGACTAGCGCGAGCTCCTACGAGCAGTACTTC.

V gene TRBV7-2 combines with J gene TRBJ1-4, with D perhaps TRBD1 (5 bases). Trimming left V 6 bases short and J 3 bases short, with 11 bases between. The V gene's germline CDR1 is SGHTA and CDR2 FQGNSA. This CDR3 spans 14 amino acids. The CDR3 here is CASSRRASNEKLFF. In DNA form, the CDR3 reads TGTGCCAGCAGTCGCAGGGCCTCTAATGAAAAACTGTTTTTT.

The rearrangement uses TRBV19 and TRBJ2-1; D is perhaps TRBD1 or TRBD2 (5 bases each). The CDR3 is 12 amino acids. The germline V and J ends were trimmed by 5 bases and 8 bases, with 10 bases remaining between them. The germline CDR1 and CDR2 sequences are LNHDA and SQIVND (reference sequence). For the CDR3, the DNA is TGTGCCAGTAGTGGGGGTGGCTATGAGCAGTTCTTC. It is translated as CASSGGGYEQFF. Supplemented by reference TRBV19 and TRBJ2-1, the full variable domain reads DGGITQSPKYLFRKEGQNVTLSCEQNLNHDAMYWYRQDPGQGLRLIYYSQIVNDFQKGDIAEGYSVSREKKESFPLTVTSAQKNPTAFYLCASSGGGYEQFFGPGTRLTVL.

The chain uses TRBV5-5 and TRBJ2-3; D is unclear. Germline lookup yields CDR1 SGHKS and CDR2 YYEKEE (reference sequence). The CDR3 is 12 residues long. V lost 5 bases and J 2 bases, leaving 6 bases between the germline ends. The CDR3 nucleotides are TGTGCCAGCAGTCAGAACACAGATACGCAGTATTTT. Translated, it gives CASSQNTDTQYF. Full variable domain (missing parts from reference TRBV5-5 and TRBJ2-3): DAGVTQSPTHLIKTRGQQVTLRCSPISGHKSVSWYQQVLGQGPQFIFQYYEKEERGRGNFPDRFSARQFPNYSSELNVNALLLGDSALYLCASSQNTDTQYFGPGTRLTVL.